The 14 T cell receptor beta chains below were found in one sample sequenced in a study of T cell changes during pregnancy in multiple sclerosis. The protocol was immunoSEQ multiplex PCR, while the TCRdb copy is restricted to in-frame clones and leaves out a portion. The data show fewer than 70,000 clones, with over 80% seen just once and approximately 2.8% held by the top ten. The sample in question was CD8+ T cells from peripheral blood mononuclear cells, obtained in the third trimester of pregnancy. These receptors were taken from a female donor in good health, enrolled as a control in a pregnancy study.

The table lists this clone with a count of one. For the CDR3, the DNA is TGTGCCAGCAGCCGGCAGCCGGCGGAAGGCTACACCTTC. This translates into CASSRQPAEGYTF. The chain is built from TRBV9 and TRBJ1-2; no definite D call. This CDR3 is built from 13 residues. Deletions cut 4 bases from V and 8 bases from J, with 15 bases between. Germline V gives CDR1 SGDLS, CDR2 YYNGEE. Full variable domain (remainder filled in from reference TRBV9 and TRBJ1-2): DSGVTQTPKHLITATGQRVTLRCSPRSGDLSVYWYQQSLDQGLQFLIQYYNGEERAKGNILERFSAQQFPDLHSELNLSSLELGDSALYFCASSRQPAEGYTFGSGTRLTVV.

CDR3 nucleotides: TGCGCCAGCAGCCAAGTGTTAGCGGTATCCTACGAGCAGTACTTC. Its protein product is CASSQVLAVSYEQYF. The chain combines TRBV4-3 with TRBJ2-7; possibly TRBD2 for D (6 bases). V lost 1 base and J lost 1, with 11 bases in between. This CDR3 has 15 amino acids. Germline loops: CDR1 LGHNA, CDR2 YSLEER.

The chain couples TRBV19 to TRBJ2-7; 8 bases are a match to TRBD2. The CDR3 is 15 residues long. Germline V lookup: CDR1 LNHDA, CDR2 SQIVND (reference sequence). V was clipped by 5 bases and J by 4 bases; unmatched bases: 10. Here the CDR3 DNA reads TGTGCCAGTAGTGGAACGGGGGGGCCAGTATACGAGCAGTACTTC. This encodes CASSGTGGPVYEQYF.

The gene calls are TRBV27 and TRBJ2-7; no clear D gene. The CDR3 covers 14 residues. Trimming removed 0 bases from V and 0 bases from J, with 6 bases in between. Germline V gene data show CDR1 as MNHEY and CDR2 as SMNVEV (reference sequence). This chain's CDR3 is CASSLSARSYEQYF. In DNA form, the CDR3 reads TGTGCCAGCAGTTTATCGGCACGCTCCTACGAGCAGTACTTC.

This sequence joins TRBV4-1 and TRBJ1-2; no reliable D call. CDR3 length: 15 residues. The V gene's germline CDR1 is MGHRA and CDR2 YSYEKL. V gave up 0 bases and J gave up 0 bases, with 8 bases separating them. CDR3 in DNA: TGCGCCAGCAGCCAAGATCGAGGAGCTAACTATGGCTACACCTTC. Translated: CASSQDRGANYGYTF.

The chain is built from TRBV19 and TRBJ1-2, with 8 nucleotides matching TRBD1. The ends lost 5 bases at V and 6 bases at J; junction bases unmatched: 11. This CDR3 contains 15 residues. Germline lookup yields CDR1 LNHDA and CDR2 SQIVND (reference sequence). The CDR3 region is CASSLGQATSHGYTF. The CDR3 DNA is TGTGCCAGTAGTTTGGGACAGGCCACTTCTCATGGCTACACCTTC.

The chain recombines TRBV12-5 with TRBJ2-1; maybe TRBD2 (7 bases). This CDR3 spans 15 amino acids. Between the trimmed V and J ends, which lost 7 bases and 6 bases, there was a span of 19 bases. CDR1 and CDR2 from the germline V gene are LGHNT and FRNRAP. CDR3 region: CASATGGGAGNEQFF. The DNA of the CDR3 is TGTGCTAGTGCGACCGGTGGGGGGGCCGGCAATGAGCAGTTCTTC.

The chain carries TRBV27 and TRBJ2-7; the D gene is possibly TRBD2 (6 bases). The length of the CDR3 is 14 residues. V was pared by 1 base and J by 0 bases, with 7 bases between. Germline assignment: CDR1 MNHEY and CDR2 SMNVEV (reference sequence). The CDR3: CASSLFGSSYEQYF. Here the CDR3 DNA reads TGTGCCAGCAGTTTATTCGGGAGCTCCTACGAGCAGTACTTC.

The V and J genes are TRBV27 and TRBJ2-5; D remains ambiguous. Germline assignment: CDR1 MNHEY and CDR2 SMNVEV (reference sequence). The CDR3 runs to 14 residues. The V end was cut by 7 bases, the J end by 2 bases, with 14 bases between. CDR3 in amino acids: CASKRAVEQETQYF. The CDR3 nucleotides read TGTGCCAGCAAGCGCGCAGTGGAACAAGAGACCCAGTACTTC.

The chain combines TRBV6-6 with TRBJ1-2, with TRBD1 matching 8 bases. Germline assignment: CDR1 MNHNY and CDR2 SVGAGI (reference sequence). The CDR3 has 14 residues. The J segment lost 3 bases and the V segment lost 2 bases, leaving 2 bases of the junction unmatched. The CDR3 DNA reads TGTGCCAGCAGTTACGAGGGACAGGACTATGGCTACACCTTC. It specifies CASSYEGQDYGYTF.

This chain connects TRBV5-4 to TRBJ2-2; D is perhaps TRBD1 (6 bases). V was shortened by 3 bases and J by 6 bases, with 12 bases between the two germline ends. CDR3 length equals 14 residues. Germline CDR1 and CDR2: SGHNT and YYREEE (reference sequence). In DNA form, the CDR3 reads TGTGCCAGCAGCTACCTCAGGGGTGCCGGGGAGCTGTTTTTT. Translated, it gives CASSYLRGAGELFF.

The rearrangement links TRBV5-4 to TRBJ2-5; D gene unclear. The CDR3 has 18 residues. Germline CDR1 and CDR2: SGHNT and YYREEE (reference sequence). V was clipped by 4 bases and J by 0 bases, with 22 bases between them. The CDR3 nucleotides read TGTGCCAGCAGCGGCGTCGGGTCCACCGGTCTGTACCAAGAGACCCAGTACTTC. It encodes CASSGVGSTGLYQETQYF.

The CDR3 protein is CASSLSSGTGFNEQFF. DNA for the CDR3: TGTGCCAGCAGTTTATCCTCTGGGACAGGGTTTAATGAGCAGTTCTTC. V usage is TRBV27 and J usage is TRBJ2-1, with 9 positions matching TRBD1. Unmatched junction bases numbered 7, after V lost 0 bases and J lost 7 bases. This CDR3 region has 16 residues. Germline CDR1 MNHEY, CDR2 SMNVEV (reference sequence).

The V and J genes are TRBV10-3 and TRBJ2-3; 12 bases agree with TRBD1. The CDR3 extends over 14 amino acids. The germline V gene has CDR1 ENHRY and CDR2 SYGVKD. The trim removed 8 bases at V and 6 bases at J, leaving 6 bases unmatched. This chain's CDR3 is CAIGGQGALDTQYF. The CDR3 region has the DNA TGTGCCATCGGGGGACAGGGGGCATTGGATACGCAGTATTTT.